This T cell receptor (beta chain) stems from a study of blood T cell repertoires in COVID-19 (dated by TCRdb to 2018 to 2021). As for the study more broadly: Samples from collaborators originated in the United States, Italy and Spain and spanned both the acute and convalescent phases of COVID-19. Samples were obtained from the ongoing ImmuneRACE study (first 160 participants) and from over 1,000 subjects provided by 6 global collaborators. Where available, HLA class I and class II types were taken from metadata supplied by the sample provider and were not determined by assay-based typing. Deeply sampled blood TCRbeta repertoires from subjects exposed to, actively infected with, or recovered from COVID-19 were included in the dataset. Nearly every sample came with metadata listing a de-identified subject ID, COVID-19 status, age in years and sex. The repertoires were released in a freely available public database intended as a resource for research on the immune response to SARS-CoV-2. The material from the prospective study consisted of cDNA or gDNA derived from T cells, B-cell-depleted T cells, or PBMCs. What the authors observed across the whole study: The amount of clinical and demographic metadata varied by source and participant and was provided uncurated.

Collaborating institutions collected whole blood in K2EDTA tubes following their own protocols. For TCRbeta analysis, collaborators shipped samples in one of three forms: frozen whole blood, isolated PBMCs, or DNA extracted from either of those sample types. CDR1 LNHDA and CDR2 SQIVND were looked up in the germline V gene (reference sequence). Trimmed from V: 10 bases; trimmed from J: 6 bases; junction bases lacking a gene match: 5. The cysteine opens and the phenylalanine closes a CDR3 of 13 amino acids. CDR3 DNA is the only sequence kept; it has 39 bases, read in frame from the first base. TCRbeta CDR3 regions were amplified from genomic DNA using the immunoSEQ Assay, a bias-controlled multiplex PCR. For the original study's pipeline: Within the assay, amplification of reference gene primers was used to estimate how many nucleated cells each sample contained. To quantify the absolute abundance of each unique TCRbeta CDR3 rearrangement, sequence reads were collapsed and filtered. For each sample, productive Simpson clonality was calculated by taking the square root of Simpson's diversity index across productive rearrangements. Entries here come from immuneACCESS through TCRdb and include only in-frame sequences with V and J called. Some clones fail to appear in such tables; in the studies checked, an unresolved V gene covers under half of the shortfall, and the cause of the remainder is unknown. From that table come the V and J calls and clone size; the DNA was used to work out D and trimming. This sample gives 200,000 to 300,000 clones in total; over 80% of them show up just once. Around 6.4% of the sample lies in the top ten.

Concerning this clone: Its antigen remains undetermined. The sample holds no much larger clone one base away, and base qualities are not on file.

The sample was peripheral blood. The rearranged segments are TRBV19 and TRBJ1-5; 11 of the junction bases match TRBD1. The sequence derives from a woman aged 60 to 75 with active or convalescent COVID-19. The DNA reads as follows: TGTGCCACGGGACAGGGGGTTGGTCAGCCCCAGCATTTT. Translated, this is CATGQGVGQPQHF.